What follows are 15 T cell receptor beta chains derived from one specimen sequenced in a study of T cell responses to AZD1222 COVID-19 vaccine. Profiling relied on immunoSEQ multiplex PCR, and the TCRdb table lists in-frame clones only, not all of them. The repertoire holds tens of thousands of clones, with 83% as singletons. The sample here was peripheral blood, taken on day 0 of AZD1222 vaccination. These receptors came from an adult in good health.

This sequence joins TRBV5-1 and TRBJ2-2, with D unresolved. This CDR3 has 15 residues. Deletions cut 0 bases from V and 4 bases from J, with 10 bases between. CDR1 and CDR2 from the germline V gene are SGHRS and YFSETQ. This chain's CDR3 is CASSLDVQRTGELFF. The CDR3 region has the DNA TGCGCCAGCAGCTTGGACGTCCAGCGCACCGGGGAGCTGTTTTTT.

This clone was picked up a small number of times. The chain uses TRBV19 and TRBJ1-5; a possible D gene is TRBD1 (5 bases). The CDR3 contains 17 residues. CDR1 and CDR2 (germline): LNHDA, SQIVND (reference sequence). V was cut by 7 bases and J by 2 bases, with 21 bases left in between. In DNA form, the CDR3 reads TGTGCCAGTACCAATGGGGGGGAAGGGTCGCGCAATCAGCCCCAGCATTTT. Amino acids: CASTNGGEGSRNQPQHF.

V is TRBV19 and J is TRBJ1-2; TRBD1 matches 8 bases. The germline gives CDR1 LNHDA, CDR2 SQIVND (reference sequence). This CDR3 is 15 amino acids long. V was clipped by 8 bases and J by 7 bases; unmatched bases: 15. The CDR3, as DNA: TGTGCCAGTGGCGACAGGGGCCGATTAGGTTCTGGCTACACCTTC. It codes for CASGDRGRLGSGYTF. The variable domain in full, completed from reference TRBV19 and TRBJ1-2, reads DGGITQSPKYLFRKEGQNVTLSCEQNLNHDAMYWYRQDPGQGLRLIYYSQIVNDFQKGDIAEGYSVSREKKESFPLTVTSAQKNPTAFYLCASGDRGRLGSGYTFGSGTRLTVV.

CDR3 in amino acids: CASSYRDSYREQYF. DNA of the CDR3: TGTGCCAGCAGTTACCGGGACTCCTATCGGGAGCAGTATTTT. The J gene is TRBJ2-3, the V gene TRBV6-2 or TRBV6-3; the D gene is possibly TRBD2 (6 bases). CDR3 length: 14 amino acids. V gave up 2 bases and J gave up 11 bases, with 17 bases separating them. Germline CDR1 and CDR2: MNHEY and SVGEGT.

CDR3 sequence: CAISVGQGLTEAFF. The CDR3 DNA reads TGTGCCATCAGTGTTGGACAGGGGTTAACTGAAGCTTTCTTT. The chain links TRBV10-3 to TRBJ1-1; 9 bases fit TRBD1. This CDR3 comprises 14 residues. J gave up 5 bases and V 4 bases, and 5 bases lay outside the gene matches. Germline V gives CDR1 ENHRY, CDR2 SYGVKD.

CDR3 sequence reads: CASSPGQGNNQPQHF. The CDR3 nucleotides are TGTGCCAGCAGTCCCGGACAGGGGAACAATCAGCCCCAGCATTTT. This chain connects TRBV28 to TRBJ1-5, with TRBD1 matching 9 bases. The CDR3 covers 15 residues. V lost 5 bases, J lost 3 bases, and 5 bases stayed unmatched. CDR1 is MDHEN, CDR2 SYDVKM, per germline.

The chain employs TRBV6-5 and TRBJ2-5; D may correspond to TRBD1 or TRBD2 (6 bases each). V lost 2 bases, J lost 7 bases, and 20 bases lay in between. Germline assignment: CDR1 MNHEY and CDR2 SVGAGI. There are 16 residues in the CDR3. The CDR3 loop reads CASSYPRAGEEGTQYF. The CDR3 coding sequence is TGTGCCAGCAGTTACCCTAGGGCAGGGGAGGAAGGGACCCAGTACTTC.

There are a few counts of this clone. The chain links TRBV9 to TRBJ2-5; 11 bases fit TRBD2. Germline V gene lookup returns CDR1 SGDLS and CDR2 YYNGEE. The CDR3 extends over 15 amino acids. V shed 4 bases, J shed 4 bases, and the junction held 6 bases outside the gene matches. The CDR3 region has the DNA TGTGCCAGCAGCCTCACCGGGACTAGCGGAGAGACCCAGTACTTC. Its translation is CASSLTGTSGETQYF.

The CDR3 spells CASSYSTGGGDEQFF. CDR3 nucleotide sequence: TGTGCCAGCAGTTACTCGACAGGGGGTGGTGATGAGCAGTTCTTC. The chain recombines TRBV6-5 with TRBJ2-1, with 9 positions matching TRBD1. Trimming took 0 bases from V and 8 from J; bases not matched to a gene: 5. The CDR3 is made up of 15 amino acids. Germline V gene data show CDR1 as MNHEY and CDR2 as SVGAGI.

V usage is TRBV7-9 and J usage is TRBJ1-4; 8 bases are shared with TRBD1. Trimming at V came to 5 bases and at J to 8 bases, leaving 7 bases not matched to a gene. Looked up from germline, CDR1 is SEHNR and CDR2 is FQNEAQ (reference sequence). The CDR3 consists of 14 residues. The chain's CDR3 is CASSATGGGEKLFF. The CDR3 region has the DNA TGTGCCAGCAGCGCAACAGGGGGTGGGGAAAAACTGTTTTTT.

In its sample, this clone was seen once. The chain links TRBV5-1 to TRBJ2-1; 8 bases fit TRBD2. Unmatched junction bases numbered 8, after V lost 0 bases and J lost 0 bases. The CDR3 spans 18 residues. Germline CDR1 and CDR2: SGHRS and YFSETQ. DNA for the CDR3: TGCGCCAGCAGCTTGGGGCTAGCGGGTATGAGCTCCTACAATGAGCAGTTCTTC. It specifies CASSLGLAGMSSYNEQFF.

This clone was recorded once. The chain joins TRBV2 to TRBJ1-1; a possible D gene is TRBD1 (5 bases). The V and J ends lost 6 bases and 0 bases respectively, with 8 bases between them. Looked up from germline, CDR1 is SNHLY and CDR2 is FYNNEI. This CDR3 contains 13 residues. The CDR3 DNA sequence: TGTGCCAGCAGACTAGGGGTGAACACTGAAGCTTTCTTT. It specifies CASRLGVNTEAFF.

Only one count was recorded for this clone. The V call is TRBV3-1 (or the pseudogene TRBV3-2), the J call TRBJ2-1; tentative D call: TRBD2 (5 bases). The germline V gene has CDR1 LGHDT and CDR2 YNNKEL (reference sequence). The CDR3 runs to 13 residues. Between the trimmed V and J ends, which lost 2 bases and 10 bases, there was a span of 12 bases. CDR3 loop: CASSQLNGMEQFF. The CDR3, as DNA: TGTGCCAGCAGCCAACTTAACGGGATGGAGCAGTTCTTC.

The V gene is TRBV20-1, the J gene TRBJ2-7; perhaps TRBD1 as D (5 bases). Trimming cost V 7 bases and J 2 bases, with 9 bases left between them. From germline, CDR1 is DFQATT and CDR2 SNEGSKA (reference sequence). The CDR3 sequence is 11 residues long. CDR3 region: CSVKTAYEQYF. Here the CDR3 DNA reads TGCAGTGTCAAGACAGCCTACGAGCAGTACTTC.

This chain connects TRBV19 to TRBJ1-2, with D hard to call. CDR3 length: 16 residues. Germline CDR1 is LNHDA and CDR2 is SQIVND (reference sequence). Trimming shortened V by 4 bases and J by 0 bases, and 15 bases separated the two germline ends. The CDR3 reads CASSRIGQEANYGYTF. CDR3 DNA: TGTGCCAGTAGTAGAATTGGGCAGGAGGCTAACTATGGCTACACCTTC. Complete variable domain (other parts from reference TRBV19 and TRBJ1-2): DGGITQSPKYLFRKEGQNVTLSCEQNLNHDAMYWYRQDPGQGLRLIYYSQIVNDFQKGDIAEGYSVSREKKESFPLTVTSAQKNPTAFYLCASSRIGQEANYGYTFGSGTRLTVV.